Following are 8 T cell receptor beta chains from one sample sequenced in a study of T cells in Graves' hyperthyroidism and ophthalmopathy. Amplification of TCR beta CDR3 regions used RNA as the template. In the first-round RT-PCR of the TCR CDR3, the HTBI primer set was used. TCRdb recomputed calls from the multiplex PCR reads with MiXCR, one row per CDR3 protein. The data hold 300,000 to 500,000 distinct CDR3 sequences, with around 15% observed a single time. Sequenced: blood. The source is a middle-aged man with Graves' ophthalmopathy.

This clonotype was counted at least ten times. J is TRBJ1-1 and V is TRBV5-1; perhaps TRBD1 as D (5 bases). Germline lookup yields CDR1 SGHRS and CDR2 YFSETQ. The length of the CDR3 is 16 residues. Trimming took 3 bases from V and 4 from J, leaving 19 bases between them. The CDR3 is CASSYAPSGTITEAFF. In DNA form, the CDR3 reads TGCGCCAGCAGCTACGCACCCTCGGGGACGATCACTGAAGCTTTCTTT.

This clonotype was found many times. The chain employs TRBV28 and TRBJ1-1; D possibly corresponds to TRBD1 (5 bases). CDR1 and CDR2 (germline): MDHEN, SYDVKM. The CDR3 has 14 amino acids. V was clipped by 7 bases and J by 4 bases, with 16 bases between them. The CDR3 loop is CASISTGRFTEAFF. The CDR3 DNA reads as TGTGCCAGCATCTCCACGGGACGTTTCACTGAAGCTTTCTTT.

The rearrangement links TRBV10-3 to TRBJ2-5; TRBD2 aligns across 8 bases. Germline trimming cut 5 bases from V and 5 bases from J; bases unmatched to any gene: 10. Per germline, CDR1 ENHRY and CDR2 SYGVKD. The CDR3 has 15 residues. The CDR3 sequence is CAISPSSGSGETQYF. The CDR3 DNA is TGTGCCATCAGTCCATCGAGCGGGAGCGGGGAGACCCAGTACTTC.

This rearrangement joins TRBV4-1 to TRBJ2-5, with unresolved D. Trimming removed 3 bases at V and 1 base at J, with 15 bases between. The CDR3 runs to 16 residues. Germline CDR1 reads MGHRA; CDR2 reads YSYEKL. The CDR3 sequence: CASSQRLDAFQETQYF. DNA for the CDR3: TGCGCCAGCAGCCAGAGATTGGACGCCTTCCAAGAGACCCAGTACTTC.

The J gene is TRBJ2-1, the V gene TRBV25-1; D may correspond to TRBD1 or TRBD2 (7 bases each). Germline V lookup: CDR1 MGHDK, CDR2 SYGVNS. The V gene lost 3 bases and the J gene lost 5 bases, with 20 bases spanning the gap. CDR3 size: 17 residues. CDR3 sequence (DNA): TGTGCCAGCAGTGACAATTGGGGGGGGACAGAAAACAATGAGCAGTTCTTC. It encodes CASSDNWGGTENNEQFF.

As for this clonotype: It is likely a read error, because the conserved phenylalanine at the end of the CDR3 is missing. The V and J genes are TRBV2 and TRBJ1-2; maybe TRBD1 (5 bases). The germline V gene has CDR1 SNHLY and CDR2 FYNNEI. V lost 3 bases and J 1 base, leaving 12 bases between the germline ends. The CDR3 is made up of 15 amino acids. CDR3 sequence reads: CASSDSQGGNYGYTL. CDR3 DNA sequence: TGTGCCAGCAGTGATTCCCAGGGCGGTAACTATGGCTACACCCTC.

About this clonotype: Sequence at one end of the junction differs from germline and may be a read error. The rearrangement links TRBV5-1 to TRBJ2-7; D remains unclear. Germline lookup yields CDR1 SGHRS and CDR2 YFSETQ. The CDR3 extends over 14 amino acids. CDR3 in DNA: TGCGTCAGCAGCTTGGCCCAGGTGGGCTACGAGCAGTACTTC. Amino acids: CVSSLAQVGYEQYF.

This clonotype was recorded a few times. The chain joins TRBV20-1 to TRBJ2-7, with D perhaps matching TRBD2 (6 bases). This CDR3 contains 15 residues. Trimming removed 0 bases from V and 6 bases from J, with 18 bases in between. Germline V lookup: CDR1 DFQATT, CDR2 SNEGSKA (reference sequence). The CDR3 loop is CSARDPEGAYSEQYF. Written as DNA, the CDR3 is TGCAGTGCTAGAGATCCGGAGGGCGCATATTCCGAGCAGTACTTC.